The rows below give T cell receptor beta chains drawn from one sample of a study of blood T cell repertoires in COVID-19. The protocol was immunoSEQ multiplex PCR, while the TCRdb copy is restricted to in-frame clones and leaves out a portion. The sample includes 91,000 or so clones, around nine tenths of them seen just once. Sequencing used peripheral blood. The origin of the receptors is a woman between 50 and 59 years old in a cohort sampled during active COVID-19. CDR3s include the opening cysteine and the closing phenylalanine or tryptophan. D genes are given only for firm matches. Not all rows give a size; the values are once, few, many and, for expanded clones, a class.

cdr3_length: 16; j_call: TRBJ1-5; clone_size: few; d_call: NA; v_call: TRBV5-5; cdr3_aa: CASSFGVGRGNQPQHF; cdr3_nt: TGTGCCAGCAGCTTTGGGGTGGGCAGGGGTAATCAGCCCCAGCATTTT
cdr3_length: 17; j_call: TRBJ1-4; clone_size: NA; d_call: TRBD1; v_call: TRBV7-9; cdr3_aa: CASSLSYLDRQGEKLFF; cdr3_nt: TGTGCCAGCAGCTTAAGTTACTTGGACAGACAGGGTGAAAAACTGTTTTTT
cdr3_length: 13; j_call: TRBJ2-7; clone_size: NA; d_call: TRBD1; v_call: TRBV27; cdr3_aa: CASTRGTESAQYF; cdr3_nt: TGTGCCAGCACCAGGGGGACAGAATCGGCGCAGTACTTC
cdr3_length: 14; j_call: TRBJ2-5; clone_size: once; d_call: TRBD1; v_call: TRBV11-2; cdr3_aa: CASSSDRVEETQYF; cdr3_nt: TGTGCCAGCAGCTCGGACAGGGTCGAGGAGACCCAGTACTTC
cdr3_length: 13; j_call: TRBJ1-5; clone_size: once; d_call: TRBD1; v_call: TRBV6-5; cdr3_aa: CASRGQGNQPQHF; cdr3_nt: TGTGCCAGCAGGGGACAGGGGAATCAGCCCCAGCATTTT
cdr3_length: 16; j_call: TRBJ1-5; clone_size: few; d_call: TRBD1; v_call: TRBV18; cdr3_aa: CASSPVGTDSNQPQHF; cdr3_nt: TGTGCCAGCTCACCGGTCGGGACAGATAGCAATCAGCCCCAGCATTTT
cdr3_length: 15; j_call: TRBJ2-3; clone_size: NA; d_call: NA; v_call: TRBV2; cdr3_aa: CASSVGRGLTDTQYF; cdr3_nt: TGTGCCAGCAGTGTGGGGCGGGGGCTCACAGATACGCAGTATTTT
cdr3_length: 15; j_call: TRBJ1-1; clone_size: NA; d_call: NA; v_call: TRBV6-5; cdr3_aa: CASSALEGGRTEAFF; cdr3_nt: TGTGCCAGCAGCGCCCTTGAAGGGGGACGCACTGAAGCTTTCTTT
cdr3_length: 19; j_call: TRBJ2-5; clone_size: NA; d_call: NA; v_call: TRBV15; cdr3_aa: CATSRGGFGGGLNQETQYF; cdr3_nt: TGTGCCACCAGCAGAGGGGGTTTCGGGGGTGGATTAAACCAAGAGACCCAGTACTTC
cdr3_length: 13; j_call: TRBJ2-7; clone_size: few; d_call: TRBD1; v_call: TRBV4-2; cdr3_aa: CASSQGDRDEQYF; cdr3_nt: TGTGCCAGCAGCCAAGGGGACAGGGACGAGCAGTACTTC
cdr3_length: 13; j_call: TRBJ2-7; clone_size: NA; d_call: TRBD1; v_call: TRBV5-1; cdr3_aa: CASSPGTGREQYF; cdr3_nt: TGCGCCAGCAGCCCTGGGACAGGGAGGGAGCAGTACTTC
cdr3_length: 14; j_call: TRBJ2-7; clone_size: once; d_call: NA; v_call: TRBV6-2/TRBV6-3; cdr3_aa: CASSYLAELYEQYF; cdr3_nt: TGTGCCAGCAGTTATTTAGCGGAACTCTACGAGCAGTACTTC
cdr3_length: 16; j_call: TRBJ1-4; clone_size: NA; d_call: NA; v_call: TRBV7-9; cdr3_aa: CASSLLSPSTNEKLFF; cdr3_nt: TGTGCCAGCAGCTTATTAAGCCCTAGCACTAATGAAAAACTGTTTTTT
cdr3_length: 16; j_call: TRBJ2-1; clone_size: NA; d_call: TRBD2; v_call: TRBV4-1; cdr3_aa: CASSQTSRSSYNEQFF; cdr3_nt: TGCGCCAGCAGCCAGACTAGCCGCAGCTCCTACAATGAGCAGTTCTTC
cdr3_length: 17; j_call: TRBJ2-1; clone_size: few; d_call: NA; v_call: TRBV5-6; cdr3_aa: CASSLASLAVSYNEQFF; cdr3_nt: TGTGCCAGCAGCTTGGCTTCCCTAGCCGTCTCCTACAATGAGCAGTTCTTC
cdr3_length: 15; j_call: TRBJ1-5; clone_size: many; d_call: NA; v_call: TRBV11-2; cdr3_aa: CASSLEGGSNQPQHF; cdr3_nt: TGTGCCAGCAGCTTAGAGGGGGGGAGCAATCAGCCCCAGCATTTT
cdr3_length: 17; j_call: TRBJ1-5; clone_size: NA; d_call: NA; v_call: TRBV21-1; cdr3_aa: CASSKVNRTGLNQPQHF; cdr3_nt: TGTGCCAGCAGCAAAGTAAATCGGACAGGGCTCAATCAGCCCCAGCATTTT
cdr3_length: 14; j_call: TRBJ2-1; clone_size: once; d_call: NA; v_call: TRBV3-1/TRBV3-2; cdr3_aa: CASSNQGTWGEQFF; cdr3_nt: TGTGCCAGCAGTAACCAAGGGACATGGGGTGAGCAGTTCTTC
cdr3_length: 11; j_call: TRBJ2-7; clone_size: NA; d_call: NA; v_call: TRBV2; cdr3_aa: CASRVRDEQYF; cdr3_nt: TGTGCCAGCAGGGTGAGGGACGAGCAGTACTTC
cdr3_length: 15; j_call: TRBJ1-5; clone_size: few; d_call: TRBD1; v_call: TRBV10-1; cdr3_aa: CASIGDRVGNQPQHF; cdr3_nt: TGCGCCAGCATTGGGGACAGGGTGGGCAATCAGCCCCAGCATTTT
cdr3_length: 14; j_call: TRBJ2-3; clone_size: NA; d_call: NA; v_call: TRBV29-1; cdr3_aa: CSVEGLLDTDTQYF; cdr3_nt: TGCAGCGTTGAAGGGCTACTAGACACAGATACGCAGTATTTT
cdr3_length: 13; j_call: TRBJ1-1; clone_size: NA; d_call: NA; v_call: TRBV12-3/TRBV12-4; cdr3_aa: CASSATEDTEAFF; cdr3_nt: TGTGCCAGCAGCGCGACAGAGGACACTGAAGCTTTCTTT
cdr3_length: 15; j_call: TRBJ1-5; clone_size: few; d_call: TRBD1; v_call: TRBV4-1; cdr3_aa: CASSQTGTGNQPQHF; cdr3_nt: TGCGCCAGCAGCCAGACAGGGACTGGCAATCAGCCCCAGCATTTT
cdr3_length: 15; j_call: TRBJ1-2; clone_size: NA; d_call: TRBD1; v_call: TRBV27; cdr3_aa: CASSSTGDRLGGYTF; cdr3_nt: TGTGCCAGCAGTTCGACAGGGGATCGGCTGGGTGGCTACACCTTC
cdr3_length: 15; j_call: TRBJ1-1; clone_size: NA; d_call: NA; v_call: TRBV27; cdr3_aa: CASSIYPGLGTEAFF; cdr3_nt: TGTGCCAGCAGTATATACCCAGGGTTAGGCACTGAAGCTTTCTTT
cdr3_length: 15; j_call: TRBJ2-7; clone_size: NA; d_call: TRBD1; v_call: TRBV2; cdr3_aa: CASSALDRAIYEQYF; cdr3_nt: TGTGCCAGCAGTGCCCTGGACAGGGCTATCTACGAGCAGTACTTC
cdr3_length: 18; j_call: TRBJ2-7; clone_size: NA; d_call: TRBD2; v_call: TRBV5-1; cdr3_aa: CASSLAPVGAGGSYEQYF; cdr3_nt: TGCGCCAGCAGCTTGGCCCCCGTGGGGGCGGGAGGCTCCTACGAGCAGTACTTC
cdr3_length: 11; j_call: TRBJ1-1; clone_size: NA; d_call: NA; v_call: TRBV7-9; cdr3_aa: CASSPTTEAFF; cdr3_nt: TGTGCCAGCAGCCCTACCACTGAAGCTTTCTTT
cdr3_length: 13; j_call: TRBJ1-2; clone_size: NA; d_call: NA; v_call: TRBV29-1; cdr3_aa: CSVRQGGGYGYTF; cdr3_nt: TGCAGCGTTCGGCAGGGAGGGGGTTATGGCTACACCTTC
cdr3_length: 17; j_call: TRBJ2-3; clone_size: NA; d_call: TRBD2; v_call: TRBV7-6; cdr3_aa: CASSFGLAGTGADTQYF; cdr3_nt: TGTGCCAGCAGCTTCGGACTAGCGGGGACGGGGGCAGATACGCAGTATTTT
cdr3_length: 14; j_call: TRBJ2-5; clone_size: NA; d_call: TRBD1; v_call: TRBV5-4; cdr3_aa: CASGTGTNQETQYF; cdr3_nt: TGTGCCAGCGGGACAGGGACTAACCAAGAGACCCAGTACTTC
cdr3_length: 16; j_call: TRBJ1-6; clone_size: once; d_call: TRBD1; v_call: TRBV28; cdr3_aa: CASSRQGAAYNSPLHF; cdr3_nt: TGTGCCAGCAGTCGACAGGGGGCGGCCTATAATTCACCCCTCCACTTT
cdr3_length: 15; j_call: TRBJ2-1; clone_size: NA; d_call: TRBD1; v_call: TRBV6-5; cdr3_aa: CASSTTGRAYNEQFF; cdr3_nt: TGTGCCAGCAGTACGACAGGGCGGGCCTACAATGAGCAGTTCTTC
cdr3_length: 14; j_call: TRBJ1-6; clone_size: NA; d_call: TRBD1; v_call: TRBV28; cdr3_aa: CASATAGQHSPLHF; cdr3_nt: TGTGCCAGCGCGACCGCGGGACAGCACTCACCCCTCCACTTT
cdr3_length: 14; j_call: TRBJ2-2; clone_size: NA; d_call: NA; v_call: TRBV19; cdr3_aa: CASTPGSPPGELFF; cdr3_nt: TGTGCCAGTACGCCGGGGTCCCCTCCCGGGGAGCTGTTTTTT
cdr3_length: 14; j_call: TRBJ1-1; clone_size: few; d_call: NA; v_call: TRBV6-1; cdr3_aa: CASSENRVFGEAFF; cdr3_nt: TGTGCCAGCAGTGAGAACAGGGTTTTCGGTGAAGCTTTCTTT
cdr3_length: 16; j_call: TRBJ1-6; clone_size: NA; d_call: NA; v_call: TRBV7-8; cdr3_aa: CASSPVERLSNSPLHF; cdr3_nt: TGTGCCAGCAGCCCTGTGGAGAGGCTCAGTAATTCACCCCTCCACTTT
cdr3_length: 13; j_call: TRBJ1-1; clone_size: NA; d_call: NA; v_call: TRBV11-2; cdr3_aa: CASSLDYSTEAFF; cdr3_nt: TGTGCCAGCAGCTTAGATTACAGTACTGAAGCTTTCTTT
cdr3_length: 15; j_call: TRBJ2-5; clone_size: NA; d_call: TRBD1; v_call: TRBV9; cdr3_aa: CASSRGQGTQETQYF; cdr3_nt: TGTGCCAGCAGCCGCGGACAGGGCACACAAGAGACCCAGTACTTC
cdr3_length: 16; j_call: TRBJ2-3; clone_size: NA; d_call: TRBD2; v_call: TRBV7-3; cdr3_aa: CASSPRGGAPTDTQYF; cdr3_nt: TGTGCCAGCAGCCCTCGCGGGGGGGCCCCCACAGATACGCAGTATTTT
cdr3_length: 13; j_call: TRBJ1-2; clone_size: NA; d_call: NA; v_call: TRBV7-9; cdr3_aa: CASSSDTQAGYTF; cdr3_nt: TGTGCCAGCAGCTCGGACACCCAGGCTGGCTACACCTTC
cdr3_length: 13; j_call: TRBJ2-7; clone_size: few; d_call: NA; v_call: TRBV14; cdr3_aa: CASSQPAGYEQYF; cdr3_nt: TGTGCCAGCAGCCAACCCGCAGGGTATGAGCAGTACTTC
cdr3_length: 14; j_call: TRBJ2-3; clone_size: NA; d_call: TRBD2; v_call: TRBV24-1; cdr3_aa: CATDSGGPADTQYF; cdr3_nt: TGTGCCACCGACTCGGGAGGGCCGGCAGATACGCAGTATTTT
cdr3_length: 15; j_call: TRBJ1-3; clone_size: NA; d_call: NA; v_call: TRBV15; cdr3_aa: CATSRGGVSGNTIYF; cdr3_nt: TGTGCCACCAGCAGAGGGGGAGTCTCTGGAAACACCATATATTTT
cdr3_length: 15; j_call: TRBJ1-1; clone_size: NA; d_call: NA; v_call: TRBV2; cdr3_aa: CASRPPRVLGAEAFF; cdr3_nt: TGTGCCAGCAGACCCCCCCGCGTCTTGGGCGCTGAAGCTTTCTTT
cdr3_length: 17; j_call: TRBJ2-2; clone_size: NA; d_call: TRBD2; v_call: TRBV23-1; cdr3_aa: CAGGRLAGGLDTGELFF; cdr3_nt: TGCGCCGGGGGTAGACTAGCGGGAGGGCTTGACACCGGGGAGCTGTTTTTT
cdr3_length: 13; j_call: TRBJ2-1; clone_size: NA; d_call: NA; v_call: TRBV6-4; cdr3_aa: CASSDSRGNEQFF; cdr3_nt: TGTGCCAGCAGTGACTCGAGGGGGAATGAGCAGTTCTTC
cdr3_length: 15; j_call: TRBJ2-7; clone_size: NA; d_call: TRBD1; v_call: TRBV7-8; cdr3_aa: CASSFMGTGPYEQYF; cdr3_nt: TGTGCCAGCAGCTTTATGGGGACAGGTCCCTACGAGCAGTACTTC
cdr3_length: 14; j_call: TRBJ1-5; clone_size: NA; d_call: NA; v_call: TRBV9; cdr3_aa: CASSVDGSNQPQHF; cdr3_nt: TGTGCCAGCAGCGTAGACGGGAGCAATCAGCCCCAGCATTTT
cdr3_length: 16; j_call: TRBJ2-3; clone_size: NA; d_call: NA; v_call: TRBV7-7; cdr3_aa: CASSLGRLAGTDTQYF; cdr3_nt: TGTGCTAGCAGCTTAGGTCGGCTAGCTGGCACAGATACGCAGTATTTT
cdr3_length: 13; j_call: TRBJ2-2; clone_size: NA; d_call: NA; v_call: TRBV2; cdr3_aa: CASTEVSTGELFF; cdr3_nt: TGTGCCAGCACCGAGGTCTCAACCGGGGAGCTGTTTTTT
cdr3_length: 15; j_call: TRBJ2-1; clone_size: NA; d_call: TRBD2; v_call: TRBV5-1; cdr3_aa: CASSVPLAVYNEQFF; cdr3_nt: TGCGCCAGCAGCGTACCCCTAGCGGTATACAATGAGCAGTTCTTC
cdr3_length: 16; j_call: TRBJ2-7; clone_size: NA; d_call: TRBD1; v_call: TRBV7-8; cdr3_aa: CASSPVGQGRSYEQYF; cdr3_nt: TGTGCCAGCAGCCCCGTTGGACAGGGTCGGTCCTACGAGCAGTACTTC